This T cell receptor beta chain is drawn from a study of OX40 agonist ivuxolimab in advanced cancers. Study background: Patients were approximately 80% male with ages about 20 to 79, mean 60. Study-wide results and caveats: Expanded clones were, on average, more numerous in CD8+ T cells than in CD4+. Several nonresponders also turned out to have low normalized T-cell clonal expansion.

Of note for this clone: Its target is unknown.

Samples were taken at baseline and on day 1 of cycles 4 and 7. Method: immunoSEQ multiplex PCR; TCRdb's copy keeps in-frame clones and lacks some. The repertoire has 70,000 or so clones, 88% of them found once; the top ten carry approximately 2.1%. The receptor comes from an adult with an advanced solid tumor such as melanoma, head and neck, liver or kidney cancer. The material was CD4+ or CD8+ T cells sorted from blood, obtained in a trial of the OX40 agonist ivuxolimab.

CDR3 in amino acids: CASSAGGNFDYEQYF. The CDR3 bases are TGTGCCAGCAGTGCGGGGGGGAACTTCGACTACGAGCAGTACTTC. The chain has TRBV6-5 and TRBJ2-7, with 9 bases that match TRBD2. V was pared by 5 bases and J by 3 bases, with 8 bases of the junction left unmatched. The CDR3 totals 15 residues. Germline CDR1 and CDR2: MNHEY and SVGAGI.